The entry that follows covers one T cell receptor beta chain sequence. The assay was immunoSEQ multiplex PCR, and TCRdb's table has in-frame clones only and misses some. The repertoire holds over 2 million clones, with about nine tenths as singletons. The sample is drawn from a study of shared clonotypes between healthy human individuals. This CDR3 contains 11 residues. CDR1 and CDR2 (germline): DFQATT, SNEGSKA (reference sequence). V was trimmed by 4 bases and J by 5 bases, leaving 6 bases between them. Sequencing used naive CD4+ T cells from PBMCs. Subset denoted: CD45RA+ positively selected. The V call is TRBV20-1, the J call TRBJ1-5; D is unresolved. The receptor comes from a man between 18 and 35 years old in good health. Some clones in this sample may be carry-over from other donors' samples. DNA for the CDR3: TGCAGTGCTACTTTTCATCAGCCCCAGCATTTT. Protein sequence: CSATFHQPQHF.